The next 2 T cell receptor beta chains were all read from a single sample in a study of regulatory T cells in long-lasting Graves disease. Time point of the sample: newly diagnosed GD, antithyroid drugs for less than 3 months. The TCR library was made from RNA that had been extracted from PBMCs in TRIzol. For TCR beta, libraries came from iRepertoire HTBI primers and Arm-PCR of CDR3 regions. Each CDR3 protein gets one entry after TCRdb re-called the multiplex PCR reads with MiXCR. The data show 350,000 to 550,000 distinct CDR3 sequences, about 15% seen once. This same sample was also part of a study on T cells in Graves' hyperthyroidism and ophthalmopathy.

This sample comprised peripheral blood mononuclear cells (PBMCs), obtained at new diagnosis, from a patient treated with antithyroid drugs. These receptors all come from a woman aged 45-59 years with Graves disease.

This clonotype was picked up many times. This rearrangement joins TRBV2 to TRBJ1-1, with 8 bases fitting TRBD1. Germline trimming cut 3 bases from V and 2 bases from J; bases unmatched to any gene: 2. This CDR3 contains 14 residues. Germline-derived CDR1 and CDR2 are SNHLY and FYNNEI. CDR3 sequence (DNA): TGTGCCAGCAGTGACGACAGGGGCAACACTGAAGCTTTCTTT. It encodes CASSDDRGNTEAFF.

V and J are TRBV18 and TRBJ2-2; no reliable D call. The CDR3 length is 15 residues. Germline lookup yields CDR1 KGHSH and CDR2 LQKENI. The V gene lost 3 bases and the J gene lost 0 bases, with 8 bases spanning the gap. The CDR3: CASSPSNTNTGELFF. The CDR3 region has the DNA TGTGCCAGCTCACCTAGCAACACGAACACCGGGGAGCTGTTTTTT. The full variable domain, with the rest looked up from reference TRBV18 and TRBJ2-2, is NAGVMQNPRHLVRRRGQEARLRCSPMKGHSHVYWYRQLPEEGLKFMVYLQKENIIDESGMPKERFSAEFPKEGPSILRIQQVVRGDSAAYFCASSPSNTNTGELFFGEGSRLTVL.